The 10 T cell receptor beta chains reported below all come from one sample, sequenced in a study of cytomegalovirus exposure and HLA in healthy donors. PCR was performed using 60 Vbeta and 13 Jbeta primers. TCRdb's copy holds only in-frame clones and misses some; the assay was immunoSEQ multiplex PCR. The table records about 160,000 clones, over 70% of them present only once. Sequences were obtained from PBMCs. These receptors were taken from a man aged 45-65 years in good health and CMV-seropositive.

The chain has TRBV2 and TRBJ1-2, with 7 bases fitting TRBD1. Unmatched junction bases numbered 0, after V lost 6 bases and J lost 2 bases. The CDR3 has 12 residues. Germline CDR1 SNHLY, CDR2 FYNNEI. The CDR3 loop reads CASRTGNYGYTF. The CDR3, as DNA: TGTGCCAGCAGGACAGGGAACTATGGCTACACCTTC.

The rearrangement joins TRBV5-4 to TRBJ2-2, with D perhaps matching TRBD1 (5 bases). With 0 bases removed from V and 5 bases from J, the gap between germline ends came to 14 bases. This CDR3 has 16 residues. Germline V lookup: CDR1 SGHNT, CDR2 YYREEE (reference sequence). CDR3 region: CASSLAPPYRTGELFF. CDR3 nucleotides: TGTGCCAGCAGCTTGGCCCCCCCTTACAGGACCGGGGAGCTGTTTTTT. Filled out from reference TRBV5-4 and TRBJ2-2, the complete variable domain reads ETGVTQSPTHLIKTRGQQVTLRCSSQSGHNTVSWYQQALGQGPQFIFQYYREEENGRGNFPPRFSGLQFPNYSSELNVNALELDDSALYLCASSLAPPYRTGELFFGEGSRLTVL.

This CDR3 is CATSLTDSLATYF. CDR3 sequence (DNA): TGTGCCACCAGCCTTACGGACTCCCTCGCTACGTATTTT. The V gene is TRBV15, the J gene TRBJ2-3; a weak D match, TRBD2 (5 bases). CDR3 size: 13 residues. The V end lost 5 bases, the J end lost 14 bases, and 20 bases lay between the germline ends. In germline, CDR1 is LNHNV, CDR2 YYDKDF (reference sequence).

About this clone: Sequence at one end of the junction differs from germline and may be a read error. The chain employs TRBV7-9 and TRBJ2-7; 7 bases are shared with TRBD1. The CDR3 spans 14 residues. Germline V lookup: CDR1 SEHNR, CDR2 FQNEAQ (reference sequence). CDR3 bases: TGTTCCAGCAGCTTGGGGGACAGAAACTACGAGCAGTACTTC. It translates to CSSSLGDRNYEQYF.

This CDR3 reads CASSLRRRIGADTQYF. DNA for the CDR3: TGTGCCAGCAGCTTAAGGAGAAGGATTGGCGCAGATACGCAGTATTTT. The chain employs TRBV7-2 and TRBJ2-3; D not certain. Germline CDR1 reads SGHTA; CDR2 reads FQGNSA. This CDR3 has 16 amino acids. The V end was cut by 2 bases, the J end by 4 bases, with 16 bases between.

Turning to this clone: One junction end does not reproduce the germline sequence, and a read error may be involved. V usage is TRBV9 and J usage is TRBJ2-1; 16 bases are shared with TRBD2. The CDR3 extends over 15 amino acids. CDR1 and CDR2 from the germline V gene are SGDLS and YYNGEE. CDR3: CAGSSGLAGGNEQFF. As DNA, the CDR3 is TGTGCCGGCAGCTCGGGACTAGCGGGGGGGAATGAGCAGTTCTTC.

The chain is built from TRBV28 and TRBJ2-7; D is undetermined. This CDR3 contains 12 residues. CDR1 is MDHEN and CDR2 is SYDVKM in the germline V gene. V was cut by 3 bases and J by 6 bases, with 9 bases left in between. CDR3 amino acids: CASSLRLPEQYF. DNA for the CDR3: TGTGCCAGCAGTTTGCGTCTCCCCGAGCAGTACTTC.

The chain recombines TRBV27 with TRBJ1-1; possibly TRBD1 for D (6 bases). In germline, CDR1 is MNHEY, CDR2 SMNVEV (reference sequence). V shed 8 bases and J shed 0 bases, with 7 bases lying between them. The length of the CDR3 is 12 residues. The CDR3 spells CASGTLNTEAFF. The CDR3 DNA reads TGTGCCAGCGGGACATTGAACACTGAAGCTTTCTTT.

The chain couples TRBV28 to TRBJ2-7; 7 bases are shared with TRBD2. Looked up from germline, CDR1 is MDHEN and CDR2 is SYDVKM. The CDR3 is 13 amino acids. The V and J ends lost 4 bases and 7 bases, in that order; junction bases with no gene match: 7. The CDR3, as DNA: TGTGCCAGCAGTTGGGGGGGGAGGTGGGAGCAGTACTTC. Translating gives CASSWGGRWEQYF.

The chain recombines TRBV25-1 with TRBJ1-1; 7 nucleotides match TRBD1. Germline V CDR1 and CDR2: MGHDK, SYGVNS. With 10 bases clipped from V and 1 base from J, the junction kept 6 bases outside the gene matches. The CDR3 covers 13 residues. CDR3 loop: CATTGAANTEAFF. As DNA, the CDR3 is TGTGCCACTACAGGGGCGGCGAACACTGAAGCTTTCTTT.